The sample holds many counts of the clone carrying this TCR beta chain. Its antigen is still unknown. Germline V gives CDR1 MGHRA, CDR2 YSYEKL. The CDR3 runs 14 residues. Trimming cost V 6 bases and J 3 bases, with 13 bases left between them. MiXCR, run by TCRdb on the 5' RACE reads, gives a single entry per CDR3 protein. The sample records about 120,000 distinct CDR3 sequences, over 12% being singletons. The record originates from a study of T cells after yellow fever vaccination. Whole-study results and caveats: Researchers noted that a small share of clonotypes showed up in both CD4 and CD8 compartments. Detected again after the booster were most primary-vaccination clones, at roughly 95% CD4 and 80% to 90% CD8.

The sequencing used CD8+ T cells sorted from PBMCs, collected 5 days after the yellow fever booster vaccination. The sequence was collected from a man younger than 35 who received the YFV17D yellow fever vaccine. The genes are TRBV4-1 and TRBJ2-3; tentatively, D is TRBD1 or TRBD2 (5 bases each). In DNA, the CDR3 is TGCGCCAGCAGTGGGGGACCCATGACAGATACGCAGTATTTT. This gives the protein CASSGGPMTDTQYF.